The 24 T cell receptor beta chains listed next were all sequenced from one sample in a study of T cells after yellow fever vaccination. TCRdb processed the 5' RACE reads anew with MiXCR; each CDR3 protein has one entry. The table shows more than 350,000 distinct CDR3 sequences, with around a tenth occurring only once. This sample comprised PBMCs, obtained on the day of the first yellow fever vaccination. Every receptor here comes from a man between 18 and 35 years old who received the YFV17D yellow fever vaccine.

This clonotype has ten or more counts. The rearrangement joins TRBV4-1 to TRBJ2-1; 9 nucleotides agree with TRBD2. Looked up from germline, CDR1 is MGHRA and CDR2 is YSYEKL. J lost 0 bases, V lost 6 bases, and 3 bases had no gene match. CDR3 length equals 15 residues. The CDR3 loop is CASSLAGTSYNEQFF. CDR3 in DNA: TGCGCCAGCAGTCTAGCGGGGACCTCCTACAATGAGCAGTTCTTC.

CDR3 sequence (DNA): TGTGCCAGCAGCTTACGCCAGGGGTACCAAGAGACCCAGTACTTC. It encodes CASSLRQGYQETQYF. The V call is TRBV7-2, the J call TRBJ2-5, with a possible D match to TRBD1 (6 bases). Germline V gene data show CDR1 as SGHTA and CDR2 as FQGNSA. V was clipped by 2 bases and J by 0 bases, with 10 bases between them. There are 15 residues in the CDR3.

The chain joins TRBV7-8 to TRBJ2-6; D not certain. From germline, CDR1 is SGHVS and CDR2 FQNEAQ. Between the trimmed V and J ends, which lost 3 bases and 0 bases, there was a span of 9 bases. This CDR3 has 16 residues. The CDR3 nucleotides read TGTGCCAGCAGCTTCCGCGTTATCTCTGGGGCCAACGTCCTGACTTTC. Its protein is CASSFRVISGANVLTF.

The chain is built from TRBV5-1 and TRBJ2-4; D ambiguous. Germline assignment: CDR1 SGHRS and CDR2 YFSETQ. V was shortened by 1 base and J by 4 bases, with 6 bases between the two germline ends. The CDR3 is made up of 13 amino acids. CDR3 residues: CASSLSGKNIQYF. The CDR3 nucleotides are TGCGCCAGCAGCTTGAGTGGAAAAAACATTCAGTACTTC.

This clonotype has a handful of counts. CDR3 amino acids: CASRPSANQPQHF. The CDR3 DNA is TGTGCCAGCAGGCCCTCCGCGAATCAGCCCCAGCATTTT. The V and J genes are TRBV12-3 or TRBV12-4 and TRBJ1-5; the D is unclear. CDR3 length equals 13 residues. V was shortened by 6 bases and J by 4 bases, with 10 bases between the two germline ends.

This clonotype has just a few counts. The CDR3 is CSAPRVGSWGETQYF. CDR3 bases: TGCAGTGCCCCGCGGGTGGGGTCGTGGGGAGAGACCCAGTACTTC. The chain couples TRBV20-1 to TRBJ2-5; D possibly corresponds to TRBD2 (5 bases). The germline V and J ends were trimmed by 6 bases and 4 bases, with 21 bases remaining between them. This CDR3 has 15 residues. Germline V lookup: CDR1 DFQATT, CDR2 SNEGSKA (reference sequence).

V is TRBV7-9 and J is TRBJ2-5; D gene unclear. The ends were cut back, 5 bases at V and 8 bases at J, with 12 bases in the middle. There are 12 residues in the CDR3. Germline V gives CDR1 SEHNR, CDR2 FQNEAQ (reference sequence). For the CDR3, the DNA is TGTGCCAGCAGCGAAGTCGTTGATACCCAGTACTTC. Residues: CASSEVVDTQYF.

To note about this clonotype: Compared with germline, one end of the junction differs, possibly owing to a read error. The chain joins TRBV5-1 to TRBJ1-1; a possible D gene is TRBD1 (5 bases). The CDR3 loop spans 15 amino acids. Germline lookup yields CDR1 SGHRS and CDR2 YFSETQ. The CDR3 coding sequence is TGCTCCAGCAAGGATTGGGGGTTGGGAAACACTGAAGCTTTCTTT. Its protein is CSSKDWGLGNTEAFF. The full variable domain, completed using reference TRBV5-1 and TRBJ1-1, is KAGVTQTPRYLIKTRGQQVTLSCSPISGHRSVSWYQQTPGQGLQFLFEYFSETQRNKGNFPGRFSGRQFSNSRSEMNVSTLELGDSALYLCSSKDWGLGNTEAFFGQGTRLTVV.

The chain is built from TRBV15 and TRBJ1-5, with no clear D. CDR1 and CDR2 (germline): LNHNV, YYDKDF (reference sequence). V dropped 0 bases and J dropped 2 bases, with 26 bases sitting between them. CDR3 length equals 21 residues. The CDR3 loop is CATSRDPPAVVGNEGNQPQHF. CDR3 DNA: TGTGCCACCAGCAGAGATCCCCCTGCTGTGGTAGGCAACGAGGGCAATCAGCCCCAGCATTTT. The full variable domain, rest sourced from reference TRBV15 and TRBJ1-5, is DAMVIQNPRYQVTQFGKPVTLSCSQTLNHNVMYWYQQKSSQAPKLLFHYYDKDFNNEADTPDNFQSRRPNTSFCFLDIRSPGLGDTAMYLCATSRDPPAVVGNEGNQPQHFGDGTRLSIL.

This sequence joins TRBV21-1 and TRBJ2-7. TRBV21-1 counts as a pseudogene. This CDR3 comprises 14 residues. The CDR3 nucleotides are TGTGCCAGCGGTGAAGAAGGACGAGGTGGCGAGCAGTACTTC. Translated, it gives CASGEEGRGGEQYF.

V is TRBV25-1 and J is TRBJ2-6, with 9 bases identical to TRBD1. Germline V lookup: CDR1 MGHDK, CDR2 SYGVNS. The CDR3 spans 18 residues. V shed 1 base, J shed 0 bases, and the junction held 4 bases outside the gene matches. Written as DNA, the CDR3 is TGTGCCAGCAGTGAATGGGGACAGGGATTCTCTGGGGCCAACGTCCTGACTTTC. Translated: CASSEWGQGFSGANVLTF.

This clonotype occurred many times. The chain links TRBV6-6 to TRBJ1-3, with D unresolved. V gave up 4 bases and J gave up 0 bases, with 7 bases separating them. Germline V gene data show CDR1 as MNHNY and CDR2 as SVGAGI (reference sequence). This CDR3 comprises 14 residues. As DNA, the CDR3 is TGTGCCAGCAGTTCTAGCTACTCTGGAAACACCATATATTTT. Its translation is CASSSSYSGNTIYF.

This clonotype turned up a few times. This chain's CDR3 is CSGTSGGGVNNEQFF. CDR3 coding DNA: TGCAGTGGTACCAGTGGAGGAGGGGTTAACAATGAGCAGTTCTTC. The genes are TRBV20-1 and TRBJ2-1; the D gene is possibly TRBD2 (6 bases). V shed 7 bases and J shed 5 bases, with 21 bases lying between them. From germline, CDR1 is DFQATT and CDR2 SNEGSKA (reference sequence). CDR3 length: 15 amino acids.

The chain is built from TRBV20-1 and TRBJ1-3; D is possibly TRBD1 (5 bases). Germline values: CDR1 DFQATT, CDR2 SNEGSKA (reference sequence). There are 11 residues in the CDR3. Trimming removed 6 bases from V and 10 bases from J, with 13 bases in between. The CDR3 nucleotides are TGCAGTGCCCGTCGGGGGTGGACCATATATTTT. It yields the protein CSARRGWTIYF.

This clonotype showed up just a few times. This chain joins TRBV19 and TRBJ1-6; 7 bases are a match to TRBD1. CDR3 length equals 14 residues. Losses at the gene ends were 6 bases for V and 7 bases for J; bases not matched to a gene: 6. Germline CDR1 LNHDA, CDR2 SQIVND (reference sequence). As DNA, the CDR3 is TGTGCCAGTAGCTCGACAGGGTTCAATTCACCCCTCCACTTT. It codes for CASSSTGFNSPLHF.

This clonotype was seen a handful of times. The gene calls are TRBV12-3 or TRBV12-4 and TRBJ2-2; no firm D call. CDR3 length equals 15 residues. V was shortened by 2 bases and J by 3 bases, with 10 bases between the two germline ends. The CDR3 spells CASSLTDGHTGELFF. DNA for the CDR3: TGTGCCAGCAGTTTAACAGACGGACACACCGGGGAGCTGTTTTTT.

The chain has TRBV4-3 and TRBJ2-2; TRBD1 agrees at 9 bases. This CDR3 has 16 amino acids. Germline assignment: CDR1 LGHNA and CDR2 YSLEER. V trimming: 4 bases; J trimming: 4 bases; junction bases outside the gene matches: 7. The CDR3: CASSPYGTGLTGELFF. Here the CDR3 DNA reads TGCGCCAGCAGCCCATACGGGACAGGGCTCACCGGGGAGCTGTTTTTT.

The genes are TRBV5-1 and TRBJ2-7; 10 positions match TRBD2. Unmatched junction bases numbered 7, after V lost 3 bases and J lost 1 base. The germline V gene encodes CDR1 SGHRS and CDR2 YFSETQ. This CDR3 is 16 amino acids long. Here the CDR3 reads CASSSGSGGPSYEQYF. CDR3 coding DNA: TGCGCCAGCAGCTCGGGTAGCGGGGGGCCTTCCTACGAGCAGTACTTC.

The chain joins TRBV10-1 to TRBJ2-3; possibly TRBD2 for D (5 bases). V was shortened by 2 bases and J by 0 bases, with 6 bases between the two germline ends. This CDR3 region has 14 residues. In germline, CDR1 is WNHNN, CDR2 SYGVQD (reference sequence). The CDR3 nucleotides are TGCGCCAGCAGTGAGGAGGGTAGCACAGATACGCAGTATTTT. Translated, it gives CASSEEGSTDTQYF.

This clonotype was counted at least ten times. V is TRBV14 and J is TRBJ1-5, with D uncertain. CDR3 length equals 13 residues. Trimming stripped 3 bases from V and 5 bases from J, with 8 bases between. Germline-derived CDR1 and CDR2 are SGHDN and FVKESK. The chain's CDR3 is CASSQGPDQPQHF. Written as DNA, the CDR3 is TGTGCCAGCAGCCAGGGTCCTGATCAGCCCCAGCATTTT.

This clonotype has just a few counts. This chain uses TRBV7-2 with TRBJ2-7, with D unclear. The germline V and J ends were trimmed by 1 base and 5 bases, with 12 bases remaining between them. The CDR3 is 14 amino acids. The germline gives CDR1 SGHTA, CDR2 FQGNSA. CDR3 region: CASSLGAEHNEQYF. In DNA form, the CDR3 reads TGTGCCAGCAGCTTAGGGGCAGAACACAACGAGCAGTACTTC.

The chain recombines TRBV12-3 or TRBV12-4 with TRBJ2-7; 14 bases agree with TRBD2. After removal of 6 bases from V and 7 bases from J, the junction contained 2 bases not matched to a gene. CDR3 length: 13 residues. This CDR3 is CASRGTSGGEQYF. The CDR3 bases are TGTGCCAGCAGGGGGACTAGCGGGGGAGAGCAGTACTTC.

The rearrangement links TRBV5-1 to TRBJ2-1; D ambiguous. Trimming took 4 bases from V and 8 from J, leaving 10 bases between them. CDR3 size: 12 residues. Germline CDR1 reads SGHRS; CDR2 reads YFSETQ. The CDR3 here is CASSISWDEQFF. In DNA form, the CDR3 reads TGCGCCAGCAGCATATCATGGGATGAGCAGTTCTTC.

This clonotype was recorded at least ten times. The chain joins TRBV11-2 to TRBJ2-7, with unresolved D. The CDR3 runs to 12 residues. The germline V gene encodes CDR1 SGHAT and CDR2 FQNNGV. The V and J ends lost 4 bases and 0 bases respectively, with 4 bases between them. The CDR3 coding sequence is TGTGCCAGCAGCTCCCCCTCCTACGAGCAGTACTTC. Translation gives CASSSPSYEQYF.